Below, 24 T cell receptor beta chains from the same sample are listed, as sequenced in a study of molecular identifiers for immune sequencing clone quantification. Each CDR3 protein gets one entry after TCRdb re-called the PCR reads with MiXCR. The sample includes about 630,000 distinct CDR3 sequences, roughly 27% of them seen just once. The specimen sequenced was naive CD8+ T cells from blood, with Jurkat cell RNA spiked in. The subset denotes: FACS-sorted CD8+CD4-CCR7+CD45RA+ naive T cells. The receptors come from a human donor in good health. Some libraries in this study had Jurkat cell RNA spiked in.

This clonotype came up many times. The chain recombines TRBV30 with TRBJ2-3; tentatively, D is TRBD1 (5 bases). V gave up 2 bases and J gave up 0 bases, with 15 bases separating them. The CDR3 totals 16 residues. Germline V CDR1 and CDR2: GTSNPN, SVGIG (reference sequence). Here the CDR3 DNA reads TGTGCCTGGAGTCGTGGTGACAGCGCTAGCACAGATACGCAGTATTTT. Its protein product is CAWSRGDSASTDTQYF.

Of note for this clonotype: This may be a read error: a much more frequent sequence differs by one nucleotide. V usage is TRBV15 and J usage is TRBJ2-2; tentative D call: TRBD1 (6 bases). This CDR3 region has 15 residues. V lost 5 bases to trimming and J lost 2 bases, with 12 bases between them. In germline, CDR1 is LNHNV, CDR2 YYDKDF (reference sequence). Here the CDR3 reads CATSLGRGNTGELFF. The DNA for the CDR3 is TGTGCCACCAGCCTGGGCAGGGGAAACACCGGGGAGCTGTTTTTT.

This clonotype was detected many times. The J gene is TRBJ2-2, the V gene TRBV7-9; 7 nucleotides align to TRBD1. In germline, CDR1 is SEHNR, CDR2 FQNEAQ (reference sequence). The CDR3 is 12 amino acids. Trimming removed 5 bases from V and 13 bases from J; junction bases left unmatched: 7. The CDR3 protein is CASSPDRVGLFF. The CDR3 DNA reads TGTGCCAGCAGCCCCGACAGGGTTGGGCTGTTTTTT.

V gene TRBV30 combines with J gene TRBJ2-6; tentatively, D is TRBD2 (5 bases). CDR1 GTSNPN and CDR2 SVGIG come from the germline V gene (reference sequence). With 5 bases removed from V and 0 bases from J, the gap between germline ends came to 14 bases. CDR3 size: 16 residues. The CDR3 DNA reads TGTGCCTGGCAAGGCCCGGGATACTCTGGGGCCAACGTCCTGACTTTC. It specifies CAWQGPGYSGANVLTF.

This clonotype showed up many times. CDR3 nucleotide sequence: TGTGCCAGCAGCGTAGAGGCTAGCGGGGAAGATACGCAGTATTTT. Protein: CASSVEASGEDTQYF. V and J are TRBV9 and TRBJ2-3, with 9 bases matching TRBD2. From germline, CDR1 is SGDLS and CDR2 YYNGEE. Trimming removed 0 bases from V and 5 bases from J; junction bases left unmatched: 4. The CDR3 is 15 residues long.

This clonotype was counted many times. This chain joins TRBV29-1 and TRBJ2-7; 9 bases agree with TRBD2. Germline trimming cut 7 bases from V and 4 bases from J; bases unmatched to any gene: 14. Germline-derived CDR1 and CDR2 are SQVTM and ANQGSEA. The CDR3 totals 15 residues. The CDR3 reads CSAGGREGHWYEQYF. In DNA, the CDR3 is TGCAGCGCCGGAGGGCGGGAGGGCCATTGGTACGAGCAGTACTTC.

This clonotype was detected once. A much larger clone lies one base from this, so it may be a read error. The V call is TRBV20-1, the J call TRBJ1-1; 7 bases map to TRBD1. Germline V lookup: CDR1 DFQATT, CDR2 SNEGSKA (reference sequence). The CDR3 spans 14 residues. J lost 2 bases, V lost 4 bases, and 7 bases had no gene match. For the CDR3, the DNA is TGCAGTGCTAAAGGGGGCAGGGTAAACACTGAAGCTTTCTTT. It translates to CSAKGGRVNTEAFF.

As for this clonotype: A much larger clone sits a single nucleotide away, making a read error possible. The chain employs TRBV6-1 and TRBJ1-5; 12 nucleotides match TRBD1. The CDR3 runs to 16 residues. Germline CDR1 reads MNHNS; CDR2 reads SASEGT. V lost 6 bases, J lost 0 bases, and 3 bases stayed unmatched. This CDR3 is CASRGQGAVSNQPQHF. The CDR3 coding sequence is TGTGCCAGCAGGGGACAGGGGGCAGTTAGCAATCAGCCCCAGCATTTT.

Details on this clonotype: This could be a read error, since a much larger clone is one nucleotide away. The genes are TRBV29-1 and TRBJ1-4, with TRBD1 identical over 8 bases. Germline loops: CDR1 SQVTM, CDR2 ANQGSEA. The CDR3 is made up of 12 amino acids. CDR3 loop: CSVEEDRDELIF. The DNA for the CDR3 is TGCAGCGTTGAAGAGGACAGGGACGAACTGATTTTT.

This clonotype was seen a handful of times. The chain links TRBV30 to TRBJ1-1; no firm D call. Germline V gene data show CDR1 as GTSNPN and CDR2 as SVGIG (reference sequence). The CDR3 totals 13 residues. The V end was cut by 0 bases, the J end by 8 bases, with 13 bases between. CDR3 coding DNA: TGTGCCTGGAGTGTAAGTCATCCCGGGGAAGCTTTCTTT. It codes for CAWSVSHPGEAFF.

On this clonotype: The junction departs from germline at one end; a sequencing error may be responsible. The chain carries TRBV5-3 and TRBJ2-7; D remains unclear. TRBV5-3 is sorted into the ORF group, with uncertain function. The CDR3 is 14 residues long. CDR3 nucleotide sequence: TGTGCCAGCAGCTTCGGGCAGTGGGCCTACGAGCAGTACTTC. Its translation: CASSFGQWAYEQYF.

In this sample, this clonotype turned up once. Compared with germline, one end of the junction differs, possibly owing to a read error. This chain uses TRBV27 with TRBJ2-7, with a tentative D call TRBD1 (5 bases). This CDR3 is 12 amino acids long. Germline values: CDR1 MNHEY, CDR2 SMNVEV (reference sequence). The CDR3 bases are TGTTCCAGCAGGTTTACAGGTACCGAGCAGTACTTC. It is translated as CSSRFTGTEQYF.

This clonotype has a single count. With a much larger clone just one base away, this may be a read error. The gene calls are TRBV7-2 and TRBJ2-5, with D possibly matching TRBD2 (6 bases). The CDR3 has 16 amino acids. Germline assignment: CDR1 SGHTA and CDR2 FQGNSA. The CDR3 region is CASPPTPGDGGEAQYF. The CDR3 region has the DNA TGTGCCAGCCCGCCCACCCCGGGAGATGGGGGAGAGGCCCAGTACTTC.

This clonotype appeared a single time. A much larger clonotype is one base distant, so this may be a read error. V gene TRBV29-1 combines with J gene TRBJ2-1, with D maybe TRBD1 (6 bases). CDR3 length: 20 residues. The germline gives CDR1 SQVTM, CDR2 ANQGSEA. CDR3 bases: TGCAGCGTTGAAGGCCAATCAGACCCCCGGGGACAAAGCTCCCACAATGAGCAGTTCTTC. Protein: CSVEGQSDPRGQSSHNEQFF.

This clonotype has ten or more counts. The J gene is TRBJ2-6, the V gene TRBV5-4, with D perhaps matching TRBD1 (6 bases). Germline-derived CDR1 and CDR2 are SGHNT and YYREEE (reference sequence). The CDR3 is 16 residues long. Trimming took off 4 bases at V and 4 bases at J, with 15 bases between the two ends. In nucleotides, the CDR3 is TGTGCCAGCAGCGCCCCACAGGGTGACGGGGCCAACGTCCTGACTTTC. Translation gives CASSAPQGDGANVLTF.

The V gene is TRBV28, the J gene TRBJ2-7; D is ambiguous. V shed 4 bases and J shed 4 bases, with 17 bases lying between them. Germline loops: CDR1 MDHEN, CDR2 SYDVKM. The CDR3 has 15 amino acids. The CDR3 sequence: CASSSPSDAFYEQYF. As DNA, the CDR3 is TGTGCCAGCAGTTCCCCATCGGATGCTTTTTACGAGCAGTACTTC.

V is TRBV21-1 and J is TRBJ2-5; the table calls TRBD1, which could not be checked here. TRBV21-1 is a recognized pseudogene. The CDR3 totals 16 residues. CDR3 DNA sequence: TGTGCCAGCGGTATGACAGGGGGCGCTGGGGAAGAGACCCAGTACTTC. It codes for CASGMTGGAGEETQYF.

The sample holds a few counts of this clonotype. The chain employs TRBV9 and TRBJ2-2; TRBD2 matches 7 bases. CDR1 and CDR2 from the germline V gene are SGDLS and YYNGEE. The CDR3 spans 16 residues. Unmatched junction bases numbered 11, after V lost 4 bases and J lost 5 bases. CDR3 protein: CASSPRTREGTGELFF. CDR3 DNA: TGTGCCAGCAGCCCCCGTACCAGGGAGGGGACCGGGGAGCTGTTTTTT.

The genes are TRBV20-1 and TRBJ1-1; D not resolved. V was pared by 6 bases and J by 3 bases, with 14 bases between. Germline values: CDR1 DFQATT, CDR2 SNEGSKA (reference sequence). CDR3 length: 13 amino acids. The chain's CDR3 is CSARPIVDTEAFF. For the CDR3, the DNA is TGCAGTGCCCGACCGATAGTGGACACTGAAGCTTTCTTT.

The table lists this clonotype with many counts. The chain recombines TRBV20-1 with TRBJ2-7; no clear D gene. Germline V CDR1 and CDR2: DFQATT, SNEGSKA (reference sequence). The CDR3 covers 13 residues. V was clipped by 3 bases and J by 3 bases, with 12 bases between them. CDR3 DNA: TGCAGTGCTAGGAGGCTTGGGGACTACGAGCAGTACTTC. This gives the protein CSARRLGDYEQYF.

This clonotype was seen a handful of times. V and J are TRBV20-1 and TRBJ2-5; 9 bases line up with TRBD1. This CDR3 contains 16 residues. Looked up from germline, CDR1 is DFQATT and CDR2 is SNEGSKA (reference sequence). The V gene end was trimmed by 0 bases and the J gene end by 5 bases; junction bases not matched to a gene: 10. The CDR3 spells CSARDIRDRVRETQYF. CDR3 nucleotides: TGCAGTGCTAGAGATATCCGGGACAGGGTACGGGAGACCCAGTACTTC.

This sequence joins TRBV19 and TRBJ2-7, with 7 bases matching TRBD2. The CDR3 sequence is 15 residues long. Germline CDR1 LNHDA, CDR2 SQIVND (reference sequence). Trimming at V came to 3 bases and at J to 1 base, leaving 6 bases not matched to a gene. The CDR3 protein is CASSIGAGLSYEQYF. CDR3 coding DNA: TGTGCCAGTAGTATCGGAGCGGGATTGTCCTACGAGCAGTACTTC.

This clonotype was detected ten times or more. The rearrangement links TRBV7-8 to TRBJ1-1, with 7 bases fitting TRBD1. V shed 5 bases, J shed 1 base, and the junction held 10 bases outside the gene matches. The CDR3 has 16 residues. CDR1 is SGHVS and CDR2 is FQNEAQ in the germline V gene. The CDR3 region has the DNA TGTGCCAGCAGCGAAGCTGATAGGGACAGGAACACTGAAGCTTTCTTT. Protein product: CASSEADRDRNTEAFF.

In regard to this clonotype: This may be a read error: a much more frequent sequence differs by one nucleotide. The chain couples TRBV6-2 or TRBV6-3 to TRBJ2-6; D might be TRBD1 or TRBD2, each matching 5 bases. The CDR3 runs 15 residues. Germline CDR1 reads MNHEY; CDR2 reads SVGEGT. The germline V and J ends were trimmed by 7 bases and 8 bases, with 18 bases remaining between them. CDR3 in amino acids: CASTISAWGSNVLTF. In DNA form, the CDR3 reads TGTGCCAGCACCATATCTGCTTGGGGGTCCAACGTCCTGACTTTC.